The clone carrying this T cell receptor beta chain was picked up many times. Its target is unknown. The source material, RNA transcripts, was used to amplify TCR beta CDR3 regions. The HTBI set primed first-round TCR CDR3 RT-PCR. TCRdb re-derived calls from the multiplex PCR reads in MiXCR, one entry per CDR3 protein. The profile shows approximately 410,000 distinct CDR3 sequences, over 12% of them singletons. These data come from a study of T cells in Graves' hyperthyroidism and ophthalmopathy. For ophthalmopathy patients, the Clinical Activity Score was at least 3 and the NOSPECS grade at least 4; duration was under 3 months. Diagnosis rested on symptoms, serum thyroxine and TRAb, thyroid ultrasound, and orbital computed tomography. General study findings and limits: Most thyroid clonotypes with frequency above 0.001 were detected in blood.

This CDR3 has 14 residues. Germline V gene lookup returns CDR1 SGHRS and CDR2 YFSETQ. V lost 2 bases, J lost 7 bases, and 13 bases lay in between. This receptor was taken from a man aged 18-30 years with Graves' ophthalmopathy. The sequenced sample was blood. This rearrangement joins TRBV5-1 to TRBJ1-5; TRBD1 is a possible D gene (6 bases). In nucleotides, the CDR3 is TGCGCCAGCAGCTTACAGGGCGGAGGACAGCCCCAGCATTTT. This codes for CASSLQGGGQPQHF.